These 26 T cell receptor beta chains came from one sample sequenced in a study of blood T cell repertoires in COVID-19. Generated by immunoSEQ multiplex PCR, the TCRdb table keeps only in-frame clones and is missing some. The data show about 220,000 clones, with 88% seen just once and roughly 14% held by the top ten. The specimen was PBMCs or T cells enriched from blood (not recorded which). The source is a woman aged 45-65 years with acute COVID-19.

The chain recombines TRBV2 with TRBJ1-4, with TRBD1 as a possible D gene (5 bases). CDR3 size: 12 residues. The germline V and J ends were trimmed by 6 bases and 6 bases, with 8 bases remaining between them. CDR1 is SNHLY and CDR2 is FYNNEI in the germline V gene. DNA of the CDR3: TGTGCCAGCAGGGGGCAGGATGAAAAACTGTTTTTT. It codes for CASRGQDEKLFF.

The chain is built from TRBV7-5 and TRBJ2-7; the table gives TRBD1 as D, unverified against the DNA. TRBV7-5 is deemed a pseudogene. The CDR3 covers 18 residues. The CDR3 reads CVRSLEVLRGQPTYEQYF. The CDR3 nucleotides read TGTGTCAGAAGCTTAGAAGTCCTCAGGGGGCAACCCACCTACGAGCAGTACTTC.

The chain is built from TRBV6-1 and TRBJ1-3; TRBD1 aligns across 9 bases. From germline, CDR1 is MNHNS and CDR2 SASEGT. V dropped 4 bases and J dropped 1; count of bases not matched to a gene: 5. The CDR3 runs to 16 residues. This chain's CDR3 is CASSGTGGASGNTIYF. The DNA for the CDR3 is TGTGCCAGCAGTGGAACAGGGGGCGCGTCTGGAAACACCATATATTTT.

This clone was recorded only once. The chain carries TRBV6-5 and TRBJ1-1, with 7 bases identical to TRBD1. This CDR3 has 13 amino acids. The V and J ends lost 0 bases and 8 bases, in that order; junction bases with no gene match: 3. Germline CDR1 and CDR2: MNHEY and SVGAGI. CDR3: CASSYSLQGEAFF. The CDR3 coding sequence is TGTGCCAGCAGTTACTCTTTACAGGGGGAAGCTTTCTTT.

This clone was seen just once. V gene TRBV11-3 combines with J gene TRBJ2-3, with 9 bases identical to TRBD1. Germline V lookup: CDR1 SGHNT, CDR2 YENEEA. V was pared by 1 base and J by 0 bases, with 2 bases of the junction left unmatched. The CDR3 is 16 residues long. The CDR3 region is CASSLAGTGSTDTQYF. In DNA, the CDR3 is TGTGCCAGCAGCTTAGCCGGGACAGGGAGCACAGATACGCAGTATTTT.

A few counts support this clone. The rearrangement joins TRBV18 to TRBJ2-5; 10 bases align to TRBD1. The V segment lost 0 bases and the J segment 5 bases; nucleotides outside the gene matches: 3. The CDR3 runs to 15 residues. Germline V gene lookup returns CDR1 KGHSH and CDR2 LQKENI. The CDR3 DNA is TGTGCCAGCTCACCACCAAAGGACAGGGGGGAGACCCAGTACTTC. Protein sequence: CASSPPKDRGETQYF. The full variable domain, completed using reference TRBV18 and TRBJ2-5, is NAGVMQNPRHLVRRRGQEARLRCSPMKGHSHVYWYRQLPEEGLKFMVYLQKENIIDESGMPKERFSAEFPKEGPSILRIQQVVRGDSAAYFCASSPPKDRGETQYFGPGTRLLVL.

Only one count was recorded for this clone. V and J are TRBV29-1 and TRBJ2-1; D is uncertain. The CDR3 runs to 12 residues. V was trimmed by 2 bases and J by 4 bases, leaving 6 bases between them. CDR1 is SQVTM and CDR2 is ANQGSEA in the germline V gene. The CDR3: CSVERTYNEQFF. In DNA, the CDR3 is TGCAGCGTTGAACGAACTTACAATGAGCAGTTCTTC.

The gene calls are TRBV12-3 or TRBV12-4 and TRBJ2-5; TRBD1 matches 11 bases. The CDR3 spans 13 residues. J was trimmed by 5 bases and V by 5 bases; bases with no gene match: 1. The CDR3 protein is CASSRDRGETQYF. The CDR3 DNA sequence: TGTGCCAGCAGTCGGGACAGGGGGGAGACCCAGTACTTC.

The chain joins TRBV7-5 to TRBJ1-5; the D call in the table, TRBD1, was not verified against the DNA. TRBV7-5 is a known pseudogene. The CDR3 totals 14 residues. In nucleotides, the CDR3 is TGTGTCAGAAGCTTATGTCGGGCAGGGCAGCCCCAGCATTTT. Its protein product is CVRSLCRAGQPQHF.

The chain recombines TRBV3-1 (or the pseudogene TRBV3-2) with TRBJ2-2; 10 bases are shared with TRBD2. The CDR3 length is 17 residues. Germline CDR1 and CDR2: LGHDT and YNNKEL (reference sequence). The ends lost 3 bases at V and 7 bases at J; junction bases unmatched: 11. The CDR3 reads CASSQVWLAGVGGELFF. In nucleotides, the CDR3 is TGTGCCAGCAGCCAGGTCTGGCTAGCGGGAGTAGGCGGGGAGCTGTTTTTT.

The chain combines TRBV29-1 with TRBJ2-1, with 12 positions matching TRBD1. The junction had 2 bases not matched to a gene; V was cut back by 7 bases and J by 7 bases. Germline V gene sequence: CDR1 SQVTM, CDR2 ANQGSEA. The CDR3 runs 12 residues. CDR3 bases: TGCAGCGGGGACAGGGGGCGGAATGAGCAGTTCTTC. The encoded protein is CSGDRGRNEQFF.

This rearrangement joins TRBV29-1 to TRBJ1-3; D call uncertain. Per the germline V gene, CDR1 is SQVTM and CDR2 is ANQGSEA. V lost 4 bases to trimming and J lost 0 bases, with 10 bases between them. This CDR3 is built from 14 residues. CDR3 DNA sequence: TGCAGCGTTGGGTTGATGAGCTCTGGAAACACCATATATTTT. It is translated as CSVGLMSSGNTIYF.

The chain uses TRBV29-1 and TRBJ1-4; D perhaps matches TRBD1 (5 bases). CDR1 and CDR2 from the germline V gene are SQVTM and ANQGSEA. The CDR3 is 13 amino acids. DNA of the CDR3: TGCAGTGGGGGGAGGCGGGGAGATGAAAAACTGTTTTTT. Its protein product is CSGGRRGDEKLFF.

V usage is TRBV4-2 and J usage is TRBJ2-5, with a tentative D call TRBD2 (5 bases). Germline values: CDR1 LGHNA, CDR2 YNFKEQ. The CDR3 runs 14 residues. The V gene lost 0 bases and the J gene lost 6 bases, with 11 bases spanning the gap. CDR3 sequence: CASSQDRERQTQYF. The CDR3 nucleotides read TGTGCCAGCAGCCAAGATAGGGAGAGACAGACCCAGTACTTC.

This clone has a handful of counts. The chain combines TRBV5-1 with TRBJ2-2, with D tentatively TRBD1 (6 bases). The ends were cut back, 4 bases at V and 6 bases at J, with 10 bases in the middle. The germline V gene encodes CDR1 SGHRS and CDR2 YFSETQ. The CDR3 has 13 residues. The CDR3 DNA sequence: TGCGCCAGCAGCCCCAGGGGTCCCGGGGAGCTGTTTTTT. Its translation is CASSPRGPGELFF.

This clone appeared a few times. The chain recombines TRBV30 with TRBJ1-4; 9 bases map to TRBD1. Looked up from germline, CDR1 is GTSNPN and CDR2 is SVGIG (reference sequence). CDR3 length: 15 residues. V was pared by 0 bases and J by 5 bases, with 4 bases of the junction left unmatched. CDR3: CAWSVRGTGNEKLFF. CDR3 coding DNA: TGTGCCTGGAGTGTACGCGGGACAGGGAATGAAAAACTGTTTTTT.

The V call is TRBV19, the J call TRBJ2-2; 7 bases agree with TRBD2. J gave up 4 bases and V 4 bases, and 3 bases lay outside the gene matches. Germline-derived CDR1 and CDR2 are LNHDA and SQIVND (reference sequence). The CDR3 length is 14 residues. The CDR3 DNA reads as TGTGCCAGTAGTAAGACGGGAGGCACCGGGGAGCTGTTTTTT. Its protein product is CASSKTGGTGELFF.

For the CDR3, the DNA is TGTGCCAGCAGTGCCGGTTGGGGACAGGAATACTATGGCTACACCTTC. Translated, it gives CASSAGWGQEYYGYTF. The chain employs TRBV6-1 and TRBJ1-2; 8 bases are shared with TRBD1. V lost 4 bases to trimming and J lost 3 bases; unmatched junction nucleotides: 10. CDR3 length: 16 residues. The germline CDR1 and CDR2 sequences are MNHNS and SASEGT.

The genes are TRBV5-4 and TRBJ2-7; tentative D call: TRBD2 (5 bases). The CDR3 has 15 amino acids. Germline lookup yields CDR1 SGHNT and CDR2 YYREEE (reference sequence). V lost 4 bases to trimming and J lost 2 bases, with 16 bases between them. Written as DNA, the CDR3 is TGTGCCAGCAGCCCCGGGAAGGCCCTTACCTACGAGCAGTACTTC. Translating it yields CASSPGKALTYEQYF.

The CDR3 DNA is TGTGCCAGCAGCTTACACAGGGTGATGCAGAACACTGAAGCTTTCTTT. Translating it yields CASSLHRVMQNTEAFF. The chain is built from TRBV7-8 and TRBJ1-1, with a weak D call TRBD1 (6 bases). Germline CDR1 SGHVS, CDR2 FQNEAQ. There are 16 residues in the CDR3. V lost 2 bases to trimming and J lost 1 base, with 14 bases between them.

Here the CDR3 reads CATSRGLGGDNQPQHF. CDR3 nucleotide sequence: TGTGCCACCAGCAGAGGGTTGGGAGGGGACAATCAGCCCCAGCATTTT. This chain links TRBV15 with TRBJ1-5; perhaps TRBD1 as D (5 bases). The CDR3 covers 16 residues. Germline V lookup: CDR1 LNHNV, CDR2 YYDKDF (reference sequence). V was shortened by 1 base and J by 3 bases, with 13 bases between the two germline ends.

The chain carries TRBV27 and TRBJ1-2; 7 nucleotides agree with TRBD1. CDR1 and CDR2 (germline): MNHEY, SMNVEV (reference sequence). V shed 5 bases and J 3 bases; nucleotides not matched to a gene: 12. This CDR3 is 16 amino acids long. The CDR3 sequence: CASSPTPTGADYGYTF. The DNA for the CDR3 is TGTGCCAGCAGTCCCACCCCCACAGGGGCCGACTATGGCTACACCTTC.

This rearrangement joins TRBV28 to TRBJ1-2; D is unresolved. V lost 6 bases and J 0 bases, leaving 14 bases between the germline ends. Germline-derived CDR1 and CDR2 are MDHEN and SYDVKM. There are 15 residues in the CDR3. The chain's CDR3 is CASSQHSRANYGYTF. The CDR3 nucleotides read TGTGCCAGCAGCCAACACAGCCGAGCTAACTATGGCTACACCTTC.

The rearrangement joins TRBV7-8 to TRBJ2-7, with TRBD1 matching over 7 bases. The CDR3 totals 14 residues. J lost 2 bases, V lost 5 bases, and 6 bases had no gene match. Germline V gene lookup returns CDR1 SGHVS and CDR2 FQNEAQ. The CDR3 region is CASSAWDSPYEQYF. The CDR3 DNA sequence: TGTGCCAGCAGCGCCTGGGACAGTCCCTACGAGCAGTACTTC.

This rearrangement joins TRBV5-1 to TRBJ1-2; weak D call: TRBD1 (5 bases). The CDR3 loop spans 14 amino acids. Germline CDR1 reads SGHRS; CDR2 reads YFSETQ. V lost 4 bases to trimming and J lost 5 bases, with 15 bases between them. The CDR3, as DNA: TGCGCCAGCAGCCCCGGAGGGGCGACATATGGCTACACCTTC. This gives the protein CASSPGGATYGYTF.

The chain links TRBV27 to TRBJ2-5; TRBD1 matches 8 bases. Germline lookup yields CDR1 MNHEY and CDR2 SMNVEV (reference sequence). The V gene end was trimmed by 5 bases and the J gene end by 2 bases; junction bases not matched to a gene: 7. This CDR3 contains 15 residues. CDR3 DNA: TGTGCCAGCAGTACCTGGACAGGGCCTCAAGAGACCCAGTACTTC. It yields the protein CASSTWTGPQETQYF.